The 27 T cell receptor beta chains given below trace back to one sample, sequenced in a study of T-cell memory formation after mild COVID-19. TCRdb analysed the 5' RACE reads with MiXCR anew, one entry per CDR3 protein. Among a few hundred thousand distinct CDR3 sequences listed, approximately 16% were seen once. Specimen: PBMCs or a T cell subset sorted from them (not recorded which). These receptors originate from a young man who had mild COVID-19 (a few samples of this study predate the infection). Cell type and time point are not known.

The rearrangement uses TRBV11-1 and TRBJ2-5, with D hard to call. V was clipped by 2 bases and J by 4 bases, with 11 bases between them. The CDR3 spans 14 residues. Germline CDR1 reads SGHAT; CDR2 reads FQDESV (reference sequence). For the CDR3, the DNA is TGTGCCAGCAGCTTACTGGTATCTGGAGAGACCCAGTACTTC. It encodes CASSLLVSGETQYF.

In this sample, this clonotype turned up a few times. The chain joins TRBV28 to TRBJ1-5; 9 bases align to TRBD1. V trimming: 5 bases; J trimming: 8 bases; junction bases outside the gene matches: 1. In germline, CDR1 is MDHEN, CDR2 SYDVKM. The CDR3 is 12 amino acids. Here the CDR3 DNA reads TGTGCCAGCAGTAGGACAGGGGAGCCCCAGCATTTT. Its protein is CASSRTGEPQHF.

This clonotype was seen a few times. V usage is TRBV7-8 and J usage is TRBJ1-6, with D possibly TRBD1 on 6 matching bases. V was cut by 2 bases and J by 7 bases, with 9 bases left in between. The germline V gene encodes CDR1 SGHVS and CDR2 FQNEAQ. CDR3 length: 14 amino acids. The CDR3 DNA reads as TGTGCCAGCAGCTTAACAGGGTGGAATTCACCCCTCCACTTT. Its translation: CASSLTGWNSPLHF.

The rearrangement joins TRBV7-2 to TRBJ1-5; possible D gene TRBD1, 6 bases. CDR1 is SGHTA and CDR2 is FQGNSA in the germline V gene. The V end lost 6 bases, the J end lost 2 bases, and 14 bases lay between the germline ends. The length of the CDR3 is 15 residues. CDR3 DNA sequence: TGTGCCAGCAGACCGGGGGCGGCGGGCAATCAGCCCCAGCATTTT. Its translation: CASRPGAAGNQPQHF.

In its sample, this clonotype was seen a few times. The V and J genes are TRBV2 and TRBJ1-1; tentatively, D is TRBD1 (5 bases). V was cut by 9 bases and J by 1 base, with 12 bases left in between. This CDR3 is built from 13 residues. Germline V gene sequence: CDR1 SNHLY, CDR2 FYNNEI. The CDR3 DNA follows: TGTGCCAGTCTCAGGGATGGGAACACTGAAGCTTTCTTT. This gives the protein CASLRDGNTEAFF.

This clonotype was recorded a few times. The J gene is TRBJ1-5, the V gene TRBV20-1; D uncertain. The CDR3 totals 15 residues. The germline V gene encodes CDR1 DFQATT and CDR2 SNEGSKA (reference sequence). Trimming left V 4 bases short and J 1 base short, with 14 bases between. In DNA, the CDR3 is TGCAGTGCTAACCAACCGACGGGAAGCAATCAGCCCCAGCATTTT. Translation: CSANQPTGSNQPQHF.

This clonotype is a singleton in its sample. The rearrangement links TRBV4-3 to TRBJ2-7; 9 bases map to TRBD1. The CDR3 spans 15 residues. V shed 0 bases, J shed 8 bases, and the junction held 8 bases outside the gene matches. Germline V CDR1 and CDR2: LGHNA, YSLEER. CDR3 nucleotide sequence: TGCGCCAGCAGCCAAGATAAGGGACAGGGCTTAAAGCAGTACTTC. It codes for CASSQDKGQGLKQYF.

The chain couples TRBV7-8 to TRBJ1-2, with 7 bases that match TRBD1. The junction had 6 bases not matched to a gene; V was cut back by 2 bases and J by 0 bases. The germline CDR1 and CDR2 sequences are SGHVS and FQNEAQ. The CDR3 is made up of 16 amino acids. The CDR3 reads CASSLRGQLPNYGYTF. The CDR3 nucleotides are TGTGCCAGCAGCTTAAGGGGACAGCTCCCTAACTATGGCTACACCTTC.

The chain combines TRBV5-1 with TRBJ2-2; 9 bases line up with TRBD1. CDR3 length: 17 residues. J was trimmed by 2 bases and V by 0 bases; bases with no gene match: 5. CDR1 and CDR2 from the germline V gene are SGHRS and YFSETQ. The DNA of the CDR3 is TGCGCCAGCAGCTTGGGGACAGGGGCATTAAACACCGGGGAGCTGTTTTTT. The encoded protein is CASSLGTGALNTGELFF.

Comments on this clonotype: The junction and the germline gene differ at one end; a read error may be behind it. CDR3 protein: CRATGGSTDTQYF. CDR3 nucleotide sequence: TGCAGGGCTACAGGGGGAAGCACAGATACGCAGTATTTT. This chain links TRBV20-1 with TRBJ2-3; 8 positions match TRBD1. Germline lookup yields CDR1 DFQATT and CDR2 SNEGSKA (reference sequence). CDR3 length equals 13 residues.

In this sample, this clonotype turned up many times. This chain links TRBV15 with TRBJ1-1; D gene ambiguous. The germline V gene encodes CDR1 LNHNV and CDR2 YYDKDF (reference sequence). There are 17 residues in the CDR3. V lost 1 base and J lost 0, with 15 bases in between. The CDR3 coding sequence is TGTGCCACCAGCAGAGCCGCGGCCGTCGGGGTGAACACTGAAGCTTTCTTT. Translated: CATSRAAAVGVNTEAFF.

The chain has TRBV5-1 and TRBJ2-2; the D call may be TRBD1 or TRBD2 (5 bases each). The ends were cut back, 2 bases at V and 6 bases at J, with 14 bases in the middle. The length of the CDR3 is 15 residues. The germline gives CDR1 SGHRS, CDR2 YFSETQ. CDR3 protein: CASSLRAGAAGELFF. The CDR3 DNA sequence: TGCGCCAGCAGCTTAAGAGCCGGGGCGGCCGGGGAGCTGTTTTTT.

This clonotype showed up many times. V gene TRBV11-1 combines with J gene TRBJ1-1; 9 positions agree with TRBD1. Germline lookup yields CDR1 SGHAT and CDR2 FQDESV (reference sequence). This CDR3 is 13 amino acids long. The V segment lost 5 bases and the J segment 6 bases; nucleotides outside the gene matches: 4. CDR3 sequence reads: CASSRQGGAEAFF. CDR3 coding DNA: TGTGCCAGCAGCCGACAGGGGGGCGCTGAAGCTTTCTTT.

This clonotype was detected only a few times. V is TRBV20-1 and J is TRBJ2-3; D unclear. The CDR3 loop spans 12 amino acids. Germline CDR1 reads DFQATT; CDR2 reads SNEGSKA (reference sequence). Trimming removed 3 bases at V and 0 bases at J, with 4 bases between. The CDR3 DNA reads as TGCAGTGCTAGTCCTAGCACAGATACGCAGTATTTT. This translates into CSASPSTDTQYF.

This clonotype came up a few times. The J gene is TRBJ1-2, the V gene TRBV7-2; D not resolved. The V gene lost 1 base and the J gene lost 8 bases, with 11 bases spanning the gap. The germline CDR1 and CDR2 sequences are SGHTA and FQGNSA. The CDR3 is 13 amino acids. CDR3 in DNA: TGTGCCAGCAGCTTAGAGGGTCGGAGCGGCTACACCTTC. Protein sequence: CASSLEGRSGYTF.

J is TRBJ2-3 and V is TRBV12-3 or TRBV12-4; 14 bases line up with TRBD2. V lost 6 bases, J lost 11 bases, and 13 bases stayed unmatched. The CDR3 has 16 amino acids. CDR3 region: CASRLTSGGVASRQYF. CDR3 nucleotides: TGTGCCAGCAGACTGACTAGCGGGGGGGTCGCGTCGAGGCAGTATTTT.

This rearrangement joins TRBV14 to TRBJ1-1, with a weak D call TRBD1 (5 bases). Per the germline V gene, CDR1 is SGHDN and CDR2 is FVKESK. V shed 0 bases and J shed 11 bases, with 16 bases lying between them. The CDR3 has 14 residues. The chain's CDR3 is CASSQERDPQYAFF. The DNA of the CDR3 is TGTGCCAGCAGCCAAGAAAGGGACCCACAGTATGCTTTCTTT. Full variable domain (missing parts from reference TRBV14 and TRBJ1-1): EAGVTQFPSHSVIEKGQTVTLRCDPISGHDNLYWYRRVMGKEIKFLLHFVKESKQDESGMPNNRFLAERTGGTYSTLKVQPAELEDSGVYFCASSQERDPQYAFFGQGTRLTVV.

This clonotype was detected many times. This rearrangement joins TRBV7-2 to TRBJ2-1; TRBD2 agrees at 9 bases. This CDR3 contains 17 residues. Germline V gene data show CDR1 as SGHTA and CDR2 as FQGNSA. The V segment lost 1 base and the J segment 2 bases; nucleotides outside the gene matches: 6. CDR3 sequence (DNA): TGTGCCAGCAGCTTAGGGCTAGCGGGGAACCCCTACAATGAGCAGTTCTTC. Protein: CASSLGLAGNPYNEQFF.

Here the CDR3 DNA reads TGTGCCAGCAGCTTGTTATCCGGGGAGCTGTTTTTT. Protein: CASSLLSGELFF. The J gene is TRBJ2-2, the V gene TRBV7-2; D remains ambiguous. Trimming pared 3 bases from V and 6 bases from J, leaving 5 bases between. The CDR3 is 12 amino acids. The V gene's germline CDR1 is SGHTA and CDR2 FQGNSA.

This clonotype was recorded a few times. Written as DNA, the CDR3 is TGTGCCAGCAGCTTGGAAGGGGTGGAAAGTCAGCCCCAGCATTTT. Translating it yields CASSLEGVESQPQHF. The V gene is TRBV5-6, the J gene TRBJ1-5; D perhaps matches TRBD1 (5 bases). Germline-derived CDR1 and CDR2 are SGHDT and YYEEEE. CDR3 length: 15 amino acids. Trimming took off 0 bases at V and 6 bases at J, with 13 bases between the two ends.

This clonotype was found a few times. The chain carries TRBV5-1 and TRBJ2-1; tentatively, D is TRBD1 or TRBD2 (5 bases each). CDR1 is SGHRS, CDR2 YFSETQ, per germline. Trimming pared 5 bases from V and 3 bases from J, leaving 18 bases between. This CDR3 region has 16 residues. Here the CDR3 DNA reads TGCGCCAGCAGTGGGCGATGGGGGACCAACTACAATGAGCAGTTCTTC. It encodes CASSGRWGTNYNEQFF.

This clonotype was seen only a few times. This chain connects TRBV28 to TRBJ2-6, with D perhaps matching TRBD1 or TRBD2 (5 bases each). V lost 8 bases and J 4 bases, leaving 6 bases between the germline ends. In germline, CDR1 is MDHEN, CDR2 SYDVKM. The CDR3 has 12 amino acids. The DNA of the CDR3 is TGTGCCAGCGGGACCGGGGCCAACGTCCTGACTTTC. Amino acids: CASGTGANVLTF.

This clonotype was picked up a small number of times. V and J are TRBV29-1 and TRBJ2-5; D remains unclear. CDR3 length equals 11 residues. CDR1 and CDR2 (germline): SQVTM, ANQGSEA. V lost 4 bases and J 5 bases, leaving 8 bases between the germline ends. As DNA, the CDR3 is TGCAGCGTTGCCTCCGGTGAGACCCAGTACTTC. Its translation is CSVASGETQYF.

This clonotype appeared a few times. CDR3 DNA sequence: TGCAGCGTTCGACAAAACTATAATTCACCCCTCCACTTT. Amino acids: CSVRQNYNSPLHF. V usage is TRBV29-1 and J usage is TRBJ1-6; D is uncertain. V was clipped by 5 bases and J by 3 bases, with 8 bases between them. The germline gives CDR1 SQVTM, CDR2 ANQGSEA. CDR3 length: 13 residues. The full variable domain, its missing parts supplied by reference TRBV29-1 and TRBJ1-6, is SAVISQKPSRDICQRGTSLTIQCQVDSQVTMMFWYRQQPGQSLTLIATANQGSEATYESGFVIDKFPISRPNLTFSTLTVSNMSPEDSSIYLCSVRQNYNSPLHFGNGTRLTVT.

The chain couples TRBV20-1 to TRBJ2-1; TRBD1 agrees at 12 bases. There are 15 residues in the CDR3. Per germline, CDR1 DFQATT and CDR2 SNEGSKA (reference sequence). J gave up 7 bases and V 0 bases, and 4 bases lay outside the gene matches. The CDR3 loop is CSARDPGQGANEQFF. For the CDR3, the DNA is TGCAGTGCTAGAGACCCGGGACAGGGGGCGAATGAGCAGTTCTTC.

This clonotype was seen at least ten times. The chain uses TRBV6-4 and TRBJ2-3; D is perhaps TRBD2 (7 bases). Germline V gives CDR1 MRHNA, CDR2 SNTAGT. The CDR3 runs 15 residues. Trimming stripped 2 bases from V and 0 bases from J, with 9 bases between. CDR3 in DNA: TGTGCCAGCAGTGACGGGGGGGCTAGCACAGATACGCAGTATTTT. Protein sequence: CASSDGGASTDTQYF.

The chain uses TRBV4-1 and TRBJ1-1; TRBD1 matches 8 bases. Trimming removed 6 bases from V and 1 base from J; junction bases left unmatched: 4. The germline V gene has CDR1 MGHRA and CDR2 YSYEKL. The CDR3 length is 14 residues. The CDR3 coding sequence is TGCGCCAGCAGACCCGGACAGGGGAACACTGAAGCTTTCTTT. It is translated as CASRPGQGNTEAFF.